This T cell receptor (beta chain) was recorded in a study of cytomegalovirus exposure and HLA in healthy donors (dated by TCRdb to about 2017). Background for the entire study: An earlier analysis of 587 of the donors reported roughly 300 Gb of sequence data and 117 million unique TCR beta sequences obtained from around 190 million T cells. Around 330 gigabases of sequencing data and around 85 million unique TCR sequences made up an early release that covered around 640 HLA-typed donors. The genetic ancestry cluster associated with self-reported Caucasian donors included 81% of the 398 genotyped donors. The study aimed to test whether signatures of past pathogen exposure could be identified by cataloging public T cell receptors. The study used immunosequencing to profile the T cell repertoires of approximately 630 subjects and linked those repertoires to cytomegalovirus serostatus. In addition to the first cohort of 666 subjects, a separate validation cohort of approximately 110 different subjects was used. To predict cytomegalovirus infection status, the study combined high-throughput TCR immunosequencing, statistical association of individual TCRs with disease status, and machine learning. A later analysis re-examined previously published TCR beta repertoires from hundreds of donors and added high-resolution HLA genotyping to investigate patterns of TCR occurrence. In the later analysis, no new phenotypic data were used to find candidate immune exposures; instead, reliance was placed on TCR beta sequences and their occurrence across donors. To decide whether each TCR beta V gene segment behaved as functional or pseudogenic, an earlier analysis of some 600 of the donors relied on high-throughput TCR beta sequencing. Donor age, sex, ethnicity and CMV serostatus were compiled together with the repertoire data. A later genetic analysis used genome-wide SNP genotypes for about three fifths of the 666 donors, treating that subset as a discovery cohort. Every discovery cohort repertoire had been produced on one sequencing platform. Both class I and class II loci were covered by HLA typing, at four-digit resolution. The number of donors typed differed by locus, with roughly 620-630 for A, B, C, DRB1 and DQB1, 522 for DQA1, over 600 for DPA1, and 400 to 490 for DPB1. Because of strong linkage in the cohort, roughly five DR-DQ haplotypes were treated as single units for association and clustering. Among under 450 genotyped donors of the cohort, an average of roughly 240,000 unique TCR beta nucleotide sequences were sequenced per donor, roughly 20% of them non-productive. The investigation overall reported the following: A further reported finding was that TCR beta sequences accurately predicted the HLA-A and HLA-B alleles for most subjects in the first cohort. In a later analysis, several top co-occurrence clusters were reported to appear linked to parvovirus B19, influenza, CMV and Epstein-Barr virus. While some public TCRs were present in many individuals, most TCR sequences turned up only very rarely across donors. The authors suggested that the approach could potentially be extended to other disease states and immunological phenotypes. According to a later analysis, TCR association rates differed among HLA loci, with DRB1 alleles showing the most associated TCRs and HLA-C alleles showing the fewest. A total of 150 to 200 TCR beta chains were listed by the study as associated with cytomegalovirus. A few of the identified cytomegalovirus-associated TCR beta chains were confirmed in vitro to be specific for cytomegalovirus antigens. According to a later genetic analysis, donors in an Asian-associated ancestry cluster had fewer N-insertions in productive TCRs than the roughly 670-donor mean. In this cohort, only TCR beta chains were sequenced, and detectable features were limited by the absence of alpha or paired-chain data. V-gene and J-gene trimming of TCR beta chains was associated with a missense DCLRE1C variant in a later genetic analysis, and the association was replicated in an independent cohort. In a later analysis, most CMV-associated TCR beta chains were found to appear HLA-restricted, with HLA associations seemingly driven largely by CMV exposure. The 87-base-pair reads could not distinguish some IMGT-functional V segments, including TRBV6-2 and TRBV6-3, so those segments were excluded. Specific HLA alleles were associated with 15,000 to 20,000 TCR beta sequences at a false discovery rate of 0.05 in a later analysis. An earlier analysis of around 600 of the donors showed that most TCR beta V segments appeared in productive rearrangements either about 87% or about 30% of the time, which broadly matched IMGT annotations. The classifier was reported to diagnose cytomegalovirus status with high specificity and sensitivity in both the original cohort and the validation cohort. When HLA alleles, especially DR and DQ, strongly co-occurred, attributing TCR associations to individual alleles was difficult. Linkage disequilibrium might explain the correlated functional status among segregating V segments, but an unknown experimental factor could not be excluded. Because HLA typing was missing for some donors at each locus, association tests included only the typed subset. Sequencing depth was assumed to be roughly uniform across donors in the presence/absence analyses, though that assumption may not hold. The earlier analysis of 587 of the donors excluded approximately 15 rarely observed V segments, including chromosome 9 orphons, because counts were too low. CMV serostatus was the only immune exposure information available for the cohort. A later analysis found that HLA-associated TCR beta chains were more clonally expanded and had lower generation probabilities than equally common non-associated chains. A cluster of highly shared sequence variants was judged likely to be a technical artifact of the sequencing pipeline.

Trimmed from V: 5 bases; trimmed from J: 4 bases; junction bases lacking a gene match: 8. For CDR1 and CDR2, the germline V gene lists SQVTM and ANQGSEA. From the cysteine up to the phenylalanine, the CDR3 has a length of 14 residues. Only the CDR3 region is kept as DNA, spanning 42 bases read in frame from base 1. Worth noting for this clone: Its recognized antigen is unknown. Base qualities are not at hand, and no much larger clone is one base apart.

The cohort comprised 710 or so healthy bone marrow donors. All cohort members were sampled while nominally healthy, although unrecorded immune exposures were likely present. The donor was CMV seronegative and belonged to the group of around 400 seronegative cohort members. A peripheral blood sample was collected from each donor, and TCR beta sequencing was performed on peripheral blood mononuclear cells. The Qiagen DNeasy Blood Extraction Kit was used to extract genomic DNA from the blood cell samples. Library preparation used the immunoSEQ multiplex PCR assay. For the multiplex PCR, a mixture combining 60 forward primers for TCR Vbeta segments and 13 reverse primers for TCR Jbeta segments was used. Amplification of the CDR3 region of rearranged TCR beta genes was performed with a multiplex PCR assay on genomic DNA. The amplified TCR beta libraries were sequenced on the Illumina HiSeq System as 87-base-pair reads. The study's own analysis went as follows. A later analysis counted 75 million to 100 million unique TCR beta chains across the 650 to 800 repertoires, and 9 million to 14 million of these chains were shared by at least two donors. A nearest-neighbor algorithm error-corrected the raw reads and collapsed the reads into unique sequences, merging closely related sequences to remove PCR and sequencing errors. To assign V, D and J gene segments, CDR3 sequences were aligned to IMGT reference sequences. For a sequence to be retained, a match of at least six nucleotides to both a V gene segment and a J gene segment was required. A rearrangement counted as productive if the CDR3 had no stop codons and remained in frame with V and J, and every other rearrangement counted as non-productive. CDR3 was defined according to IMGT convention as the region running from the second conserved V-encoded cysteine to the conserved J-encoded phenylalanine. The earlier analysis of about 570 of the donors excluded any sequence lacking an unambiguous match to a single V gene segment. In an earlier analysis of 587 of the donors, a V segment was called functional when productive rearrangements were above 56.7%, and segregating when the standard deviation between donors exceeded 5%. A statistical classification framework was developed to diagnose cytomegalovirus status using the catalog of TCR beta chain sequences. In a later analysis, V and J genes were assigned by comparing TCR nucleotide sequences against IMGT/GENE-DB human TR gene sequences. The TCRdist pipeline was used in a later analysis to assign CDR3 sequences and most-parsimonious VDJ recombination scenarios. In a later analysis, each TCR beta chain was defined by its CDR3 amino acid sequence together with its V-gene family, and reads lacking a unique V-gene family were excluded. A later analysis removed several hundred highly shared, low-generation-probability nucleotide sequences to deal with suspected cross-contamination and a sequencing artifact. For each public chain, a later analysis derived a clonal expansion index from normalized ranks of inferred template counts within each repertoire. A later analysis computed generation probabilities with a VDJ recombination model fitted to out-of-frame rearrangements, and checked the results against IGoR. Hypergeometric tests were used in a later analysis to score TCR-TCR, TCR-HLA and TCR-CMV co-occurrence, with a repertoire-size bias correction applied to the TCR pairs. To estimate false discovery rates, a later analysis permuted the HLA or CMV assignments 20 times. In a later analysis, co-occurring TCRs were grouped with DBSCAN, and TCRdist sequence similarity was added when clustering was performed within HLA-allele-positive subsets. Co-occurrence clustering excluded repertoires with fewer than 30,000 or more than 120,000 public chains, plus five with anomalous nucleotide sharing. Imported from immuneACCESS, the table was reduced by TCRdb to in-frame sequences with V and J called. These copies leave out some clones; in studies compared against another copy, an unresolved V gene accounts for under half, and the cause of the remainder is not known. Clone size and V and J calls were adopted from that table, with D and trimming inferred from the DNA. This sample gives about 180,000 clones in total; 82% of them show up just once. Less than 2% of the sample goes to the ten largest clones.

This TCR was recovered from a man aged 40-55 years in good health and CMV-seronegative. Recombination joined TRBV29-1 with TRBJ2-3; TRBD2 matches 8 bases in the middle. Sequencing was done on a sample of PBMCs. The sequenced DNA: TGCAGCGTTCACAGCGGGGGTTTAGCAGATACGCAGTATTTT. Translated, it gives CSVHSGGLADTQYF.